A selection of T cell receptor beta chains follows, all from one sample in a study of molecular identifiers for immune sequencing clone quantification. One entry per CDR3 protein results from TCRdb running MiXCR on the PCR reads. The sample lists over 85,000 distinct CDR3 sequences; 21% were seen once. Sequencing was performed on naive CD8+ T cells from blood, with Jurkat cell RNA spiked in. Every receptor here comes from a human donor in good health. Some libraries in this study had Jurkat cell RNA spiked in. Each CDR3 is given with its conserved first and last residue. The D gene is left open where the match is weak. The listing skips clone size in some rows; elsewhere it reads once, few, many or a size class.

CDR3nt: TGTGCCAGTAGTATATTGATTACAGATACGCAGTATTTT; CDR3aa: CASSILITDTQYF; d_gene: NA; j_gene: TRBJ2-3; abundance: many; v_gene: TRBV19
CDR3nt: TGTGCCAGCAGCCCAGACAGGTACGAGCGGTACTTC; CDR3aa: CASSPDRYERYF; d_gene: NA; j_gene: TRBJ2-7; abundance: NA; v_gene: TRBV3-1
CDR3nt: TGTGCCAGCAGACCTACTGCGGACCACTGGGGCATCCAAGAGACCCAGTACTTC; CDR3aa: CASRPTADHWGIQETQYF; d_gene: NA; j_gene: TRBJ2-5; abundance: few; v_gene: TRBV7-6
CDR3nt: TGCGCCAGCAGTTCCAGCCGGGGCAGGGTGGGGAATGCGCAGTTCTTC; CDR3aa: CASSSSRGRVGNAQFF; d_gene: NA; j_gene: TRBJ2-1; abundance: NA; v_gene: TRBV4-1
CDR3nt: TGTGCCAGCAGCTTAGCGCTGGGACCATTTAGCAATCAGCCCCAGCATTTT; CDR3aa: CASSLALGPFSNQPQHF; d_gene: NA; j_gene: TRBJ1-5; abundance: many; v_gene: TRBV7-6
CDR3nt: TGTGCCAGTAGTATTGGGGGAATCGCTGAAGCTTTCTTT; CDR3aa: CASSIGGIAEAFF; d_gene: NA; j_gene: TRBJ1-1; abundance: NA; v_gene: TRBV19
CDR3nt: TGCGCCAGCAGCTTGGAGGCTAGCGGGGGATACACAGATACGCAGTATTTT; CDR3aa: CASSLEASGGYTDTQYF; d_gene: TRBD2; j_gene: TRBJ2-3; abundance: many; v_gene: TRBV5-1
CDR3nt: TGTGCCATCAGTGCGGCATCCCGAGGGTACGAGCAGTACTTC; CDR3aa: CAISAASRGYEQYF; d_gene: NA; j_gene: TRBJ2-7; abundance: many; v_gene: TRBV10-3
CDR3nt: TGCAGCGTTGGCATAGGGGGCTCTGGCTACACCTTC; CDR3aa: CSVGIGGSGYTF; d_gene: TRBD1; j_gene: TRBJ1-2; abundance: NA; v_gene: TRBV29-1
CDR3nt: TGCGCCAGCAGCTTCCACCAGAACACTGAAGCTTTCTTT; CDR3aa: CASSFHQNTEAFF; d_gene: NA; j_gene: TRBJ1-1; abundance: many; v_gene: TRBV4-1
CDR3nt: TGCGCCAGCAGTTACTCCCGGACTAGCGGGGAATATACCTTCGGGGAGCTGTTTTTT; CDR3aa: CASSYSRTSGEYTFGELFF; d_gene: TRBD2; j_gene: TRBJ2-2; abundance: few; v_gene: TRBV6-2/TRBV6-3
CDR3nt: TGTGCCAGCAGTTTTCTCCCGGGTCGGCGGGAGGGGGATACGCAGTATTTT; CDR3aa: CASSFLPGRREGDTQYF; d_gene: TRBD2; j_gene: TRBJ2-3; abundance: many; v_gene: TRBV12-3/TRBV12-4
CDR3nt: TGTGCCAGCAGCTTAGACGGGGGCGCGGTAGGAACTAATGAAAAACTGTTTTTT; CDR3aa: CASSLDGGAVGTNEKLFF; d_gene: NA; j_gene: TRBJ1-4; abundance: NA; v_gene: TRBV7-9
CDR3nt: TGTGCCAGTAGCACCGGGACCGGGTACCAAGAGACCCAGTACTTC; CDR3aa: CASSTGTGYQETQYF; d_gene: NA; j_gene: TRBJ2-5; abundance: NA; v_gene: TRBV19
CDR3nt: TGTGCCAGCAGCTTGCGGGTGTTGGATTTTATCACAGATACGCAGTATTTT; CDR3aa: CASSLRVLDFITDTQYF; d_gene: NA; j_gene: TRBJ2-3; abundance: few; v_gene: TRBV5-4
CDR3nt: TGTGCCACCAGCAGAAGCAGTGGGGTGTCTCCCTACGCGCAGTTCTTC; CDR3aa: CATSRSSGVSPYAQFF; d_gene: NA; j_gene: TRBJ2-1; abundance: NA; v_gene: TRBV15
CDR3nt: TGTGCCAGCAGTTGGTCGGCCAGGGGCAATGAGCAGTTCTTC; CDR3aa: CASSWSARGNEQFF; d_gene: NA; j_gene: TRBJ2-1; abundance: many; v_gene: TRBV27
CDR3nt: TGCGCCAGCGGCCAGGGTTCGGGGGCGTTGTGGCATTTACTCTACACCTTC; CDR3aa: CASGQGSGALWHLLYTF; d_gene: NA; j_gene: TRBJ1-2; abundance: few; v_gene: TRBV4-1
CDR3nt: TGTGCCAGCAGTCAACTAGCGGGGGCGTACACAGATACGCAGTATTTT; CDR3aa: CASSQLAGAYTDTQYF; d_gene: TRBD2; j_gene: TRBJ2-3; abundance: many; v_gene: TRBV6-2/TRBV6-3
CDR3nt: TGTGCCAGTAGTATATTATTGGGGGATGAGCAGTTCTTC; CDR3aa: CASSILLGDEQFF; d_gene: NA; j_gene: TRBJ2-1; abundance: NA; v_gene: TRBV19
CDR3nt: TGTGCCAGCAGTTTAGAAGGGCCAGATACGCAGTATTTT; CDR3aa: CASSLEGPDTQYF; d_gene: NA; j_gene: TRBJ2-3; abundance: many; v_gene: TRBV12-3/TRBV12-4
CDR3nt: TGTGCCATCAGTGCATCCCGCCTGGGTAGCGGGAGCTCTACAGATACGCAGTATTTT; CDR3aa: CAISASRLGSGSSTDTQYF; d_gene: TRBD2; j_gene: TRBJ2-3; abundance: few; v_gene: TRBV10-3
CDR3nt: TGTGCCAGCAGCCAAAGGACAGGGGTCTACAATGAGCAGTTCTTC; CDR3aa: CASSQRTGVYNEQFF; d_gene: TRBD1; j_gene: TRBJ2-1; abundance: NA; v_gene: TRBV5-6
CDR3nt: TGTGCCAGCAGTGATATCCTGGCCAGGTGGCATGAGCAGTTCTTC; CDR3aa: CASSDILARWHEQFF; d_gene: NA; j_gene: TRBJ2-1; abundance: few; v_gene: TRBV2
CDR3nt: TGTGCCAGCAGTTTGGCCTTGGGGGTCGGGGTCACTGAAGCTTTCTTT; CDR3aa: CASSLALGVGVTEAFF; d_gene: NA; j_gene: TRBJ1-1; abundance: many; v_gene: TRBV28
CDR3nt: TGTGCCAGCAGTTCCGACAGCAGGTTAGGTCAGCCCCAGCATTTT; CDR3aa: CASSSDSRLGQPQHF; d_gene: NA; j_gene: TRBJ1-5; abundance: many; v_gene: TRBV6-5
CDR3nt: TGTGCCAGCAGCCCTACGGCCGGGGGGGAGCTGTTTTTT; CDR3aa: CASSPTAGGELFF; d_gene: NA; j_gene: TRBJ2-2; abundance: once; v_gene: TRBV7-6
CDR3nt: TGTGCCAGCAGCCAAGTCATAGGATCCGAGCAGTACTTC; CDR3aa: CASSQVIGSEQYF; d_gene: NA; j_gene: TRBJ2-7; abundance: many; v_gene: TRBV14
CDR3nt: TGTGCCAGCAGTTTATCGGCGGGGGAAAAACTGTTTTTT; CDR3aa: CASSLSAGEKLFF; d_gene: NA; j_gene: TRBJ1-4; abundance: few; v_gene: TRBV27
CDR3nt: TGTGCCAGCAGTTTAGTCGGCGGGGGCGGCACCGGGGAGCTGTTTTTT; CDR3aa: CASSLVGGGGTGELFF; d_gene: NA; j_gene: TRBJ2-2; abundance: once; v_gene: TRBV27
CDR3nt: TGTGCCAGCACCCGGGACAGTTTACAAGAGACCCAGTACTTC; CDR3aa: CASTRDSLQETQYF; d_gene: TRBD1; j_gene: TRBJ2-5; abundance: many; v_gene: TRBV2
CDR3nt: TGTGCCCCTATTTTGGGACTGCTAAACGGGGACACAGATACGCAGCATTTT; CDR3aa: CAPILGLLNGDTDTQHF; d_gene: NA; j_gene: TRBJ1-5; abundance: NA; v_gene: TRBV24-1
CDR3nt: TGTGCCAGCGAAGGAGAACAGGGGTGGTACGAGCAGTACTTC; CDR3aa: CASEGEQGWYEQYF; d_gene: TRBD1; j_gene: TRBJ2-7; abundance: few; v_gene: TRBV2
CDR3nt: TGTGCCAGCAGCTTACCCCTTGGGAGGGTGGGCGGCAATGAGCAGTTCTTC; CDR3aa: CASSLPLGRVGGNEQFF; d_gene: TRBD2; j_gene: TRBJ2-1; abundance: few; v_gene: TRBV7-9
CDR3nt: TGTGCCAGCAGCCAAGGAGCGCCTAGCGGGCTCAGCACAGATACGCAGTATTTT; CDR3aa: CASSQGAPSGLSTDTQYF; d_gene: TRBD2; j_gene: TRBJ2-3; abundance: many; v_gene: TRBV3-1
CDR3nt: TGCAGTGCTAGAGATCCCCACCGAGGACAGGGGGACCGCTACGAGCAGTACTTC; CDR3aa: CSARDPHRGQGDRYEQYF; d_gene: TRBD1; j_gene: TRBJ2-7; abundance: many; v_gene: TRBV20-1
CDR3nt: TGTGCCAGCATCCCAAAACCTGACAGGGATGGAGTGAGTGGCTACACCTTC; CDR3aa: CASIPKPDRDGVSGYTF; d_gene: TRBD1; j_gene: TRBJ1-2; abundance: NA; v_gene: TRBV5-3
CDR3nt: TGTGCCAGCAGCCGTCCTCGGTCAGGGGGCCACTACGAGCAGTACTTC; CDR3aa: CASSRPRSGGHYEQYF; d_gene: TRBD1; j_gene: TRBJ2-7; abundance: many; v_gene: TRBV28
CDR3nt: TGCGCCAGCAGCCGCACCCGGACAGCCAAAGAGACCCAGTACTTC; CDR3aa: CASSRTRTAKETQYF; d_gene: NA; j_gene: TRBJ2-5; abundance: many; v_gene: TRBV4-3
CDR3nt: TGTGCCAGCAGTGAATTCCGTCAGGGGGGATACGAGCAGTACTTC; CDR3aa: CASSEFRQGGYEQYF; d_gene: NA; j_gene: TRBJ2-7; abundance: many; v_gene: TRBV25-1
CDR3nt: TGCGCCAGCAGCCAAGATCGGTCGGACACTGAAGCTTTCTTT; CDR3aa: CASSQDRSDTEAFF; d_gene: NA; j_gene: TRBJ1-1; abundance: few; v_gene: TRBV4-3
CDR3nt: TGCAGTGCTAGGGCTAGCGGGAGGTTCAATGAGCAGCTCTTC; CDR3aa: CSARASGRFNEQLF; d_gene: TRBD2; j_gene: TRBJ2-1; abundance: NA; v_gene: TRBV20-1
CDR3nt: TGCAGTGCTAGAGATGACAGGGGTCAGGAGTCCGGGGAGCTGTTTTTT; CDR3aa: CSARDDRGQESGELFF; d_gene: TRBD1; j_gene: TRBJ2-2; abundance: NA; v_gene: TRBV20-1
CDR3nt: TGCAGTGCAAGGACATCCTACGAGCAGTACTTC; CDR3aa: CSARTSYEQYF; d_gene: NA; j_gene: TRBJ2-7; abundance: few; v_gene: TRBV20-1
CDR3nt: TGCAGCGTTGAATTTGACGGTGCCTACGAGCAGTACTTC; CDR3aa: CSVEFDGAYEQYF; d_gene: NA; j_gene: TRBJ2-7; abundance: many; v_gene: TRBV29-1
CDR3nt: TGTGCCAGCAGCCCCCCGGCGGGGCTGGACGAGCAGTACTTC; CDR3aa: CASSPPAGLDEQYF; d_gene: NA; j_gene: TRBJ2-7; abundance: many; v_gene: TRBV7-9
CDR3nt: TGCGCCAGCAGCTTGGTTGTACTAGCGGGAGCACCATTCTCCTACGAGCAGCACTTC; CDR3aa: CASSLVVLAGAPFSYEQHF; d_gene: TRBD2; j_gene: TRBJ2-7; abundance: NA; v_gene: TRBV5-1
CDR3nt: TGTGCCAGCAGCCTCCTCGCGGGGTCTCTCTCTGGGGCCAACGTCCTGACTTTC; CDR3aa: CASSLLAGSLSGANVLTF; d_gene: NA; j_gene: TRBJ2-6; abundance: many; v_gene: TRBV6-5
CDR3nt: TGTGCCAGCAGCCCCCCCAACCGAAACAATGAGCAGTTCTTC; CDR3aa: CASSPPNRNNEQFF; d_gene: NA; j_gene: TRBJ2-1; abundance: few; v_gene: TRBV11-2
CDR3nt: TGTGCCAGCAGCGTTCCGGGACAGGGCTCCTACGAGCAGTACTTC; CDR3aa: CASSVPGQGSYEQYF; d_gene: TRBD1; j_gene: TRBJ2-7; abundance: few; v_gene: TRBV7-9
CDR3nt: TGTGCCAGCAGTTATCTGGGGCGAAGCTATGGCTACACCTTC; CDR3aa: CASSYLGRSYGYTF; d_gene: NA; j_gene: TRBJ1-2; abundance: NA; v_gene: TRBV6-2/TRBV6-3